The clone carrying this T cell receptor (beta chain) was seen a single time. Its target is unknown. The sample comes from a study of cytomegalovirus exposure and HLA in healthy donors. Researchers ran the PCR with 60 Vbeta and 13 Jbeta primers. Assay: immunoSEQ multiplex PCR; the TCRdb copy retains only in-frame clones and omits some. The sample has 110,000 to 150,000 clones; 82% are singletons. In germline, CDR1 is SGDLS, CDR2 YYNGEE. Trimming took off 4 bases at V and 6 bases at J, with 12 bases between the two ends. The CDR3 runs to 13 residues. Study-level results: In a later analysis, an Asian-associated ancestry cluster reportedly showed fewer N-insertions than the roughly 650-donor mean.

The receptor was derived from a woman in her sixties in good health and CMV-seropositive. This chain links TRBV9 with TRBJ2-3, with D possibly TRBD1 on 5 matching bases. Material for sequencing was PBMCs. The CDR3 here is CASSSPWGDTQYF. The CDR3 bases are TGTGCCAGCAGCTCCCCATGGGGCGATACGCAGTATTTT.